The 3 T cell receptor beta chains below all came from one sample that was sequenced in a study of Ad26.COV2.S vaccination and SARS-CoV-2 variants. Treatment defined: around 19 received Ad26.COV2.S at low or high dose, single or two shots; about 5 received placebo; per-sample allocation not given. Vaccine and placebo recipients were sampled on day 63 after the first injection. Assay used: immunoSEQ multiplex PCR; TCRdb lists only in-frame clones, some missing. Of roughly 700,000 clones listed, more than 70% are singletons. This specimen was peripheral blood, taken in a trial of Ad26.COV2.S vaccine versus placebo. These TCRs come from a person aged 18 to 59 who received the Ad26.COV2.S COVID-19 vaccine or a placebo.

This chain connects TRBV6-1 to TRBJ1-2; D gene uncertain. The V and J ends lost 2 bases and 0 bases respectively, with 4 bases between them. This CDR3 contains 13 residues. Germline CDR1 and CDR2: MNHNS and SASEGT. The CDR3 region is CASSESANYGYTF. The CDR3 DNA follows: TGTGCCAGCAGTGAATCAGCTAACTATGGCTACACCTTC.

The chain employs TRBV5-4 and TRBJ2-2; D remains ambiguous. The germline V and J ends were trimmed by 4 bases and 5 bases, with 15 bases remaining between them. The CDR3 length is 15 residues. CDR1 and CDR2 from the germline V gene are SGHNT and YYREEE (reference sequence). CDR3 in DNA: TGTGCCAGCAGCAGCCCCATAGGGCCAACCGGGGAGCTGTTTTTT. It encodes CASSSPIGPTGELFF.

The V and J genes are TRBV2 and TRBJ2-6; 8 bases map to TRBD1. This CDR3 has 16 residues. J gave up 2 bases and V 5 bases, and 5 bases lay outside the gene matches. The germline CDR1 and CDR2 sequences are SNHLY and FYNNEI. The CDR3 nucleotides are TGTGCCAGCAGTCCGGACAGGGTGGCTGGGGCCAACGTCCTGACTTTC. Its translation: CASSPDRVAGANVLTF. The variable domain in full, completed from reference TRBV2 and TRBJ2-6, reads EPEVTQTPSHQVTQMGQEVILRCVPISNHLYFYWYRQILGQKVEFLVSFYNNEISEKSEIFDDQFSVERPDGSNFTLKIRSTKLEDSAMYFCASSPDRVAGANVLTFGAGSRLTVL.